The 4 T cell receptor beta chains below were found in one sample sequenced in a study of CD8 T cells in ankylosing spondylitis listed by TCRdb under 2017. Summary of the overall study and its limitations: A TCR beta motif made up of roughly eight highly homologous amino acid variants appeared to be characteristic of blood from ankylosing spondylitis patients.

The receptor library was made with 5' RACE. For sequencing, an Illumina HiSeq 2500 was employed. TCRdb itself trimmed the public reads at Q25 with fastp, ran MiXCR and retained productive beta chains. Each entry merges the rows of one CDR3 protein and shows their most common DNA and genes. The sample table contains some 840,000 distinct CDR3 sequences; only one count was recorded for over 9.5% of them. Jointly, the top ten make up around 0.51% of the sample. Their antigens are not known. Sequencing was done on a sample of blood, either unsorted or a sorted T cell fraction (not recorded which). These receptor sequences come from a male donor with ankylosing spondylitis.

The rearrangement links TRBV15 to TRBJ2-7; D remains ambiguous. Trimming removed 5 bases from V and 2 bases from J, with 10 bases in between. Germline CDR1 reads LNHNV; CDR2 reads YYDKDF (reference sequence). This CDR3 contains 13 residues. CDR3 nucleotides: TGTGCCACCAGCGTCGGCTCTACCTACGAGCAGTACTTC. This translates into CATSVGSTYEQYF.

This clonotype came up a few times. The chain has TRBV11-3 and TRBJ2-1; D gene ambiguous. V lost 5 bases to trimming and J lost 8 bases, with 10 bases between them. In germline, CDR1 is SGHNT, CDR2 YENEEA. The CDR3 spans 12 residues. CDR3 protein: CASSRGSDEQFF. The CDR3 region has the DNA TGTGCCAGCAGCCGAGGATCTGATGAGCAGTTCTTC. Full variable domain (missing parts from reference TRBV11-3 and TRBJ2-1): EAGVVQSPRYKIIEKKQPVAFWCNPISGHNTLYWYLQNLGQGPELLIRYENEEAVDDSQLPKDRFSAERLKGVDSTLKIQPAELGDSAVYLCASSRGSDEQFFGPGTRLTVL.

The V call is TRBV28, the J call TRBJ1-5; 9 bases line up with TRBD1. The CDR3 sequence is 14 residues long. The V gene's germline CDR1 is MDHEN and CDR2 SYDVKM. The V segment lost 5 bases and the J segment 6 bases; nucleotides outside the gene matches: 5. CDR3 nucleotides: TGTGCCAGCAGTGGGGGACAGGGAAGTCAGCCCCAGCATTTT. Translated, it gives CASSGGQGSQPQHF.

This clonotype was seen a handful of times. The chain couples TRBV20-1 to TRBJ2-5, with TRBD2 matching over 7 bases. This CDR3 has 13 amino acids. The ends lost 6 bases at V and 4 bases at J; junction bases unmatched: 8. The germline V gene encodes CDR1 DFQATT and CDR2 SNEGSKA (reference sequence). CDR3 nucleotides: TGCAGTGCCCGCCCTAGCGGTGGAGAGACCCAGTACTTC. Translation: CSARPSGGETQYF.